This T cell receptor beta chain is from a study of PD-1 blockade in classical Hodgkin lymphoma. Study findings and constraints: Baseline diversity resembling that of newly diagnosed patients was seen in complete responders. Relapsed/refractory patients reportedly had the lowest baseline TCR diversity, below newly diagnosed patients, who were below healthy donors. TCR diversity rose significantly by C4D1 in CD4+ but not CD8+ cells.

Profiling relied on immunoSEQ multiplex PCR, and the TCRdb table lists in-frame clones only, not all of them. The table has approximately 57,000 clones, 85% to 95% seen once. The V end lost 0 bases, the J end lost 7 bases, and 13 bases lay between the germline ends. The V gene's germline CDR1 is MNHEY and CDR2 SMNVEV (reference sequence). This CDR3 region has 14 residues. Brentuximab vedotin exposure varied, and every patient relapsed after autologous stem cell transplantation. Classifying best responses yielded complete response, partial response or progressive disease. As to this clone: Its cognate antigen is unknown.

The chain has TRBV27 and TRBJ2-7; D is perhaps TRBD2 (6 bases). The source is a human donor with classical Hodgkin lymphoma. The material was peripheral blood mononuclear cells (PBMCs), obtained before the second cycle of nivolumab. This CDR3 is CASSLSFGGSEQYF. CDR3 bases: TGTGCCAGCAGTTTATCTTTTGGGGGGTCGGAGCAGTACTTC.